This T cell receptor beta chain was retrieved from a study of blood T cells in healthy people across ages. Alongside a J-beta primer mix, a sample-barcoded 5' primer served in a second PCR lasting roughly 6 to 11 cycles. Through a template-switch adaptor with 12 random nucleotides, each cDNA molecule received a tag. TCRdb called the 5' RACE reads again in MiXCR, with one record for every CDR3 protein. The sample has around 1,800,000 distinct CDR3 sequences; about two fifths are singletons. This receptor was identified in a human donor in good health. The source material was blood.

CDR3 loop: CASRTTGYLLYTF. The CDR3 DNA reads as TGTGCCAGCAGGACGACAGGGTACTTGCTCTACACCTTC. V is TRBV28 and J is TRBJ1-2; 7 nucleotides match TRBD1. Trimming took 6 bases from V and 10 from J; bases not matched to a gene: 11. CDR1 and CDR2 (germline): MDHEN, SYDVKM. The CDR3 is made up of 13 amino acids.